This TCR beta chain is drawn from a study of shared clonotypes between healthy human individuals. At the level of the study: CD4 naive cells filled three plates per donor, CD4 memory three, CD8 naive two and CD8 memory one.

Each sorted subset replicate got 200 ng genomic DNA, 25,000 to 35,000 genomes. Measured with immunoSEQ multiplex PCR; TCRdb has only the in-frame clones, and not every one. The table shows around 980,000 clones, with around 78% occurring only once. About this clone: The target antigen is unknown.

Study conclusions and caveats: The expectation was that sequencing depth would affect clonotype sharing among donors. At large depth, rarefaction still showed sorted-subset sequencing to be incomplete.

The CDR3 sequence is 14 residues long. From germline, CDR1 is SGHRS and CDR2 YFSETQ. The V gene lost 0 bases and the J gene lost 5 bases, with 11 bases spanning the gap. The genes are TRBV5-1 and TRBJ1-1; D gene ambiguous. The sequence was obtained from a man younger than 30 in good health. Some clones in this sample may be carry-over from other donors' samples. Sequencing used memory CD4+ T cells from PBMCs. Subset of the sample: CD45RA-negative fraction. The CDR3 bases are TGCGCCAGCAGCTTGGAGGCCGGGGTGACTGAAGCTTTCTTT. Its translation is CASSLEAGVTEAFF.